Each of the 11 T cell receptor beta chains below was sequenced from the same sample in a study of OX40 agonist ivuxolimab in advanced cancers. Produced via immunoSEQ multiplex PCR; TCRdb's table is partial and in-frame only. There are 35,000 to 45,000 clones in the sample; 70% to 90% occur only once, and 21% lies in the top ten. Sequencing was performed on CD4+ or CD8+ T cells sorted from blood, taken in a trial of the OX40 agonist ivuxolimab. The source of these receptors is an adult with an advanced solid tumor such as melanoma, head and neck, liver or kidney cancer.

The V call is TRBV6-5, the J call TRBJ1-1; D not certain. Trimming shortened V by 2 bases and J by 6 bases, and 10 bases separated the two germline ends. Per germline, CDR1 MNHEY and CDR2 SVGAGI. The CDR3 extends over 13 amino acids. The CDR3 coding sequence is TGTGCCAGCAGTTACGCGGGGAGGCCTGAAGCTTTCTTT. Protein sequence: CASSYAGRPEAFF.

The CDR3 loop is CASSLSTSGPGEQYF. CDR3 bases: TGTGCCAGCAGCCTCTCGACTAGCGGGCCGGGGGAGCAGTACTTC. The chain has TRBV7-3 and TRBJ2-7, with 10 nucleotides matching TRBD2. V shed 5 bases and J 7 bases; nucleotides not matched to a gene: 11. This CDR3 is 15 amino acids long. Germline CDR1 SGHTA, CDR2 FQGTGA.

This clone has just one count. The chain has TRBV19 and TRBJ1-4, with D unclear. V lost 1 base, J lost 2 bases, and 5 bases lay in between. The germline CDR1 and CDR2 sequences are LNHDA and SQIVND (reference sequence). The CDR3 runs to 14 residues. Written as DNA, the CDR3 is TGTGCCAGTAGTATAGGGGTTACTAATGAAAAACTGTTTTTT. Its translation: CASSIGVTNEKLFF. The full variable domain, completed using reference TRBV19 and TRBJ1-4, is DGGITQSPKYLFRKEGQNVTLSCEQNLNHDAMYWYRQDPGQGLRLIYYSQIVNDFQKGDIAEGYSVSREKKESFPLTVTSAQKNPTAFYLCASSIGVTNEKLFFGSGTQLSVL.

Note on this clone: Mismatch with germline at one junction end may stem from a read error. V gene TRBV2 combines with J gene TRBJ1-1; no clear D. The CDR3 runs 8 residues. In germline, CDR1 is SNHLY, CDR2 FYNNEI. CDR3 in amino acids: CASSLGLF. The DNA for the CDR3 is TGTGCCAGCAGTCTTGGACTCTTT.

The CDR3 reads CSGPGPLAHEQFF. CDR3 sequence (DNA): TGCAGCGGGCCGGGACCCCTAGCCCATGAGCAGTTCTTC. The chain combines TRBV29-1 with TRBJ2-1; D is tentatively TRBD1 or TRBD2 (5 bases each). The CDR3 has 13 residues. Germline values: CDR1 SQVTM, CDR2 ANQGSEA. Trimming removed 7 bases at V and 8 bases at J, with 18 bases between.

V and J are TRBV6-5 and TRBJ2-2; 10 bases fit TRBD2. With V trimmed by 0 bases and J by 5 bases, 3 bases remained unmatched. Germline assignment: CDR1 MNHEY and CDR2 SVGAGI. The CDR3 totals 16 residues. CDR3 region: CASSYSTGLATGELFF. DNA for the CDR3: TGTGCCAGCAGTTACTCAACGGGACTAGCGACCGGGGAGCTGTTTTTT.

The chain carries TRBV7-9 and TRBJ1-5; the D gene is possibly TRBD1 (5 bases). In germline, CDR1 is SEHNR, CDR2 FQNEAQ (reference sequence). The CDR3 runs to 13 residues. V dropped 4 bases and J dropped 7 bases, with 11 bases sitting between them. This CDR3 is CASSYLRGQPQHF. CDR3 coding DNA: TGTGCCAGCAGCTATCTCCGGGGGCAGCCCCAGCATTTT.

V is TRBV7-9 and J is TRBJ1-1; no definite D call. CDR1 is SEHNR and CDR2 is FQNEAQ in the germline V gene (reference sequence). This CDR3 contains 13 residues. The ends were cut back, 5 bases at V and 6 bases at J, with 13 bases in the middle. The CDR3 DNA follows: TGTGCCAGCAGCCGAGGGATTATACCTGAAGCTTTCTTT. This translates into CASSRGIIPEAFF. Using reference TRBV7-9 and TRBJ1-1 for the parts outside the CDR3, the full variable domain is DTGVSQNPRHKITKRGQNVTFRCDPISEHNRLYWYRQTLGQGPEFLTYFQNEAQLEKSRLLSDRFSAERPKGSFSTLEIQRTEQGDSAMYLCASSRGIIPEAFFGQGTRLTVV.

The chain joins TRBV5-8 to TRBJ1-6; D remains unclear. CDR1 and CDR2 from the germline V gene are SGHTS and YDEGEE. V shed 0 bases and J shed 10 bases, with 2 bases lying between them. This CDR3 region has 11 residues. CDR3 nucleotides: TGTGCCAGCAGCTTGGAGTCACCCCTCCACTTT. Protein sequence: CASSLESPLHF.

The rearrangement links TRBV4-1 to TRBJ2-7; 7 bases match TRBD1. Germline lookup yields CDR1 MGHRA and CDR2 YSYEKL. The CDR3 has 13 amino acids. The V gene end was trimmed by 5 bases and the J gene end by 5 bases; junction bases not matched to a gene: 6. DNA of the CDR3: TGCGCCAGCAGCGCCGACAGGGTCCACGAGCAGTACTTC. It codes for CASSADRVHEQYF.

In DNA, the CDR3 is TGTGCCAGCAGCAGGGGACAGGGGGCGAATGAGCAGTTCTTC. It codes for CASSRGQGANEQFF. The rearrangement joins TRBV7-6 to TRBJ2-1, with 12 positions matching TRBD1. The V gene end was trimmed by 5 bases and the J gene end by 7 bases; junction bases not matched to a gene: 3. This CDR3 has 14 amino acids. Per the germline V gene, CDR1 is SGHVS and CDR2 is FNYEAQ.